This T cell receptor (beta chain) is from a study of blood T cells in healthy people across ages. General study results and limits: In long-lived donors, naive CD4+ cell counts and diversity exceeded those of aged donors.

A word on this clonotype: Its specificity is unknown.

V was trimmed by 6 bases and J by 4 bases, leaving 18 bases between them. The CDR3 length is 15 residues. Samples had at least 7 million PBMCs isolated from them. Per sample, extraction of total RNA gave at least 6 micrograms in every case. Combining a sample-barcoded 5' primer with a J-beta primer mix, a second PCR ran for 7 to 11 cycles. A template-switch adaptor that had 12 random nucleotides put a tag on each cDNA molecule. Each CDR3 protein is one row after TCRdb ran MiXCR on the 5' RACE reads. The repertoire holds over 1,500,000 distinct CDR3 sequences, with more than 35% as singletons. The specimen was blood. This rearrangement joins TRBV12-3 or TRBV12-4 to TRBJ1-2; perhaps TRBD1 as D (5 bases). The source of this sequence is a human donor in good health. The chain's CDR3 is CASRAGLTLLYGYTF. As DNA, the CDR3 is TGTGCCAGCAGGGCGGGACTGACGCTACTCTATGGCTACACCTTC.